A selection of T cell receptor beta chains follows, all from one sample in a study of T-cell reconstitution after alpha-beta-depleted transplantation in children. TCRdb reprocessed the PCR reads via MiXCR and lists one record per CDR3 protein. Among 95,000 to 120,000 distinct CDR3 sequences listed, about 6% were seen once. Source: PBMCs, mostly from graft donor cells, taken 360 days after TCRalphabeta/CD19-depleted stem cell transplant. The receptors stem from a male patient aged 2 to 9 who had a stem cell transplant for acute lymphoblastic leukemia, so the T cells may come from the graft donor. Each CDR3 is given with its conserved first and last residue. Fields, in order: D gene, clone size, V gene, J gene, CDR3 DNA, CDR3 protein. The D gene is left open where the match is weak. Where a row states a size, it is once, few, many or the class of an expanded clone; other rows omit it.

>.|few|TRBV18|TRBJ2-5
TGTGCCAGCTCACCAGACCAAGAGACCCAGTACTTC
CASSPDQETQYF
>.|.|TRBV24-1|TRBJ1-2
TGTGCCACCAGTGACCACGGGATCAACTATGGCTACACCTTC
CATSDHGINYGYTF
>TRBD2|few|TRBV27|TRBJ2-7
TGTGCCAGCAGTTTTGGAGCGGGGGACTCCTACGAGCAGTACTTC
CASSFGAGDSYEQYF
>.|many|TRBV7-8|TRBJ2-3
TGTGGAGGGAAAACGCAGTATTTT
CGGKTQYF
>TRBD2|many|TRBV27|TRBJ2-7
TGTGCCAGCAGTTCGCTCTCCTCTAGCGGTCGAGGCTCAGAGCAGTACTTC
CASSSLSSSGRGSEQYF
>.|many|TRBV7-9|TRBJ2-7
TGTGCCAGCAGCTTAAGGTACCCCTACGAGCAGTACTTC
CASSLRYPYEQYF
>.|.|TRBV11-2|TRBJ2-5
TGTGCCAGCAGCCCCCAGTACCAAGAGACCCAGTACTTC
CASSPQYQETQYF
>.|.|TRBV27|TRBJ1-1
TGTGCCAGCAGTTTGACAGCCACAGGTGAAGCTTTCTTT
CASSLTATGEAFF
>.|many|TRBV7-9|TRBJ1-2
TGTGCCAGCAGCTTAGACGGTGGGTGGAACTATGGCTACACCTTC
CASSLDGGWNYGYTF
>.|.|TRBV6-2/TRBV6-3|TRBJ1-5
TGTGCCAGCAGCCCCTACCCCAGGGGATTGGTGTCCCAGCATTTT
CASSPYPRGLVSQHF
>.|many|TRBV9|TRBJ2-3
TGTGCCAGCAGCTCAGGGGCGTCTAGCACAGATACGCAGTATTTT
CASSSGASSTDTQYF
>.|many|TRBV21-1|TRBJ1-5
TGTGCCAGCAGCAAAGAGGGGGTTAGCAATCAGCCCCAGCATTTT
CASSKEGVSNQPQHF
>.|.|TRBV6-5|TRBJ1-1
TGTGCCAGCAGTTACTCGGCGGCGAACACTGAAGCTTTCTTT
CASSYSAANTEAFF
>TRBD1|few|TRBV25-1|TRBJ2-2
TGTGCCAGCAGTGGCACCCGACAGGGAACCGGGGAGCTGTTTTTT
CASSGTRQGTGELFF
>.|many|TRBV3-1|TRBJ2-5
TGTGCCAGCACCTCTCGGGGCATGTCAGAGACCCAGTACTTC
CASTSRGMSETQYF
>TRBD2|many|TRBV9|TRBJ2-3
TGTGCCAGCAGCGTAGGCGGGAGTCAAACAGATACGCAGTATTTT
CASSVGGSQTDTQYF
>.|many|TRBV11-2|TRBJ2-1
TGTGCCAGCAGCTTAGGGGGTTTCGGGGGTGAGCAGTTCTTC
CASSLGGFGGEQFF
>.|few|TRBV10-1|TRBJ2-5
TGCGCCAGCAGTCGGGACCCGGGAGAGACCCAGTACTTC
CASSRDPGETQYF
>.|many|TRBV15|TRBJ1-5
TGTGCCACCAGCAGGGATAGGACGTCGGTGCAGCCCCAGCATTTT
CATSRDRTSVQPQHF
>.|many|TRBV6-1|TRBJ1-4
TGTGCCAGCAGTCCCGACGGCTTTGCAACTAATGAAAAACTGTTTTTT
CASSPDGFATNEKLFF
>.|.|TRBV4-3|TRBJ2-5
TGCGCCAGCAGCCAAGATTTGGTAGAGACCCAGTACTTC
CASSQDLVETQYF
>.|many|TRBV6-6|TRBJ1-2
TGTGCCAGCAGGGTACAGACAGGAGGCTACACCTTC
CASRVQTGGYTF
>.|few|TRBV7-2|TRBJ2-7
TGTGCCAGCAGCTTAGGGGCAGGGTACGAGCAGTACTTC
CASSLGAGYEQYF
>.|few|TRBV27|TRBJ2-3
TGTGCCAGCAGTTTGCCCGCAGGAACGCAGTATTTT
CASSLPAGTQYF
>TRBD2|many|TRBV4-3|TRBJ2-1
TGCGCCAGCAGCCAACTAGCGGAGGTCAGCAATGAGCAGTTCTTC
CASSQLAEVSNEQFF
>.|.|TRBV13|TRBJ1-5
TGTGCCAGCAGCTACAGGGATAGCAATCAGCCCCAGCATTTT
CASSYRDSNQPQHF
>TRBD1|.|TRBV4-2|TRBJ1-3
TGTGCCAGCAGCCACGCTGAAGGGGGCGCGGGAAACACCATATATTTT
CASSHAEGGAGNTIYF
>.|.|TRBV12-3/TRBV12-4|TRBJ2-2
TGTGCCAGCACCGACGGGGGTTCGGTGAACACCGGGGAGCTGTTTTTT
CASTDGGSVNTGELFF